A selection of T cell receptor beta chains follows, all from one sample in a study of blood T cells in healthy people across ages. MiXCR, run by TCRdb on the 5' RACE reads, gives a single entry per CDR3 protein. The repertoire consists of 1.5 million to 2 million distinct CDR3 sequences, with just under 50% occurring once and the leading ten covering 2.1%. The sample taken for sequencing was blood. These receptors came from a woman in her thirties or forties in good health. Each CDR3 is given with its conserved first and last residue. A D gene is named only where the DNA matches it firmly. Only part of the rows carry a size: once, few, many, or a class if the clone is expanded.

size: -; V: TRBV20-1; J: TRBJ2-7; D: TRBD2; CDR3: CSAGLAPSSYEQYF; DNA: TGCAGTGCTGGACTAGCGCCGAGCTCCTACGAGCAGTACTTC
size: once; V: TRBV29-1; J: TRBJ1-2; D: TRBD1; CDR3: CSVEDTGDYGYTF; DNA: TGCAGCGTTGAAGACACAGGGGACTATGGCTACACCTTC
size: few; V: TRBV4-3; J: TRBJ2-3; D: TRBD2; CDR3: CASSSTSGGLTDTQYF; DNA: TGCGCCAGCAGCTCGACTAGCGGGGGGCTCACAGATACGCAGTATTTT
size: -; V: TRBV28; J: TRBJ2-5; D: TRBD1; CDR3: CASSSLGQGAQETQYF; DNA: TGTGCCAGCAGTTCCCTTGGACAGGGGGCTCAAGAGACCCAGTACTTC
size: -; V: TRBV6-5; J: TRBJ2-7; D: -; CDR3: CASSKGSGRHNEQYF; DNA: TGTGCCAGCAGCAAGGGGAGCGGGCGTCACAATGAGCAGTACTTC
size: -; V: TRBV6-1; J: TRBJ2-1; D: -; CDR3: CASSEWGDGPYNEQFF; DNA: TGTGCCAGCAGTGAATGGGGGGACGGTCCTTACAATGAGCAGTTCTTC
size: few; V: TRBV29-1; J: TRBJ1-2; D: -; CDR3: CSVEEQASGYTF; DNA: TGCAGCGTTGAAGAACAGGCCAGTGGCTACACCTTC
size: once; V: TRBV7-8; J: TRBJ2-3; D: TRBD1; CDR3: CASSRDSRGTDTQYF; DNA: TGTGCCAGCAGCCGGGACAGCCGGGGCACAGATACGCAGTATTTT
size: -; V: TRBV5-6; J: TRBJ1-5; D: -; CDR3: CASSLQPASNQPQHF; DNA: TGTGCCAGCAGCTTACAGCCAGCTAGCAATCAGCCCCAGCATTTT
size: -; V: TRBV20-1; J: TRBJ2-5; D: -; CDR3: CSGGEGVRETQYF; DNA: TGCAGTGGTGGGGAGGGGGTTCGGGAGACCCAGTACTTC
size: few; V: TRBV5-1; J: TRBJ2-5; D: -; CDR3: CASTAPESGETQYF; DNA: TGCGCCAGCACCGCCCCCGAGAGTGGAGAGACCCAGTACTTC
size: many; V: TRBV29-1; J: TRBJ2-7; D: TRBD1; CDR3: CSVEGQGALEQYF; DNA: TGCAGCGTTGAAGGACAGGGGGCGCTTGAGCAGTACTTC
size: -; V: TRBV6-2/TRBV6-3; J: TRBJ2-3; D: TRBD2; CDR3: CASSYRSGAPGDTQYF; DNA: TGTGCCAGCAGTTATCGTAGCGGGGCCCCGGGAGATACGCAGTATTTT
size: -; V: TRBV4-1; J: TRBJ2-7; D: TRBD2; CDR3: CASSPTSGSPTYEQYF; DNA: TGCGCCAGCAGCCCGACTAGCGGGAGTCCCACCTACGAGCAGTACTTC
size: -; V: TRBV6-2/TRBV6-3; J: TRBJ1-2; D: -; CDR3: CASSYHRSNYGYTF; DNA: TGTGCCAGCAGTTATCACCGAAGTAACTATGGCTACACCTTC
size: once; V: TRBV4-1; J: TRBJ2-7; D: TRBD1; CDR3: CASSQNRDRASLRYF; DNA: TGCGCCAGCAGCCAGAACCGGGACAGGGCTTCCTTGCGGTACTTC
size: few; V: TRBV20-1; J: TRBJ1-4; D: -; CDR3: CSARRGQIVEKLFF; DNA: TGCAGTGCTCGCAGGGGTCAGATCGTGGAAAAACTGTTTTTT
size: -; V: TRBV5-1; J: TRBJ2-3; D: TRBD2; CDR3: CASRASGALLEDTQYF; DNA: TGCGCCAGCAGGGCTAGCGGGGCCTTACTGGAAGATACGCAGTATTTT
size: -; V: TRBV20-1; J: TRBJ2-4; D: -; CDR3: CSANDRYF; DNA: TGCAGTGCTAATGATCGGTACTTC
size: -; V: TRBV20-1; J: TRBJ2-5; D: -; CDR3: CSARVGRLSLETQYF; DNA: TGCAGTGCTAGAGTGGGAAGACTATCTTTGGAGACCCAGTACTTC
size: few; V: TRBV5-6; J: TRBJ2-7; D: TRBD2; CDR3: CASSAGWERGVYEQYF; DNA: TGTGCCAGCAGCGCGGGATGGGAGCGGGGGGTATACGAGCAGTACTTC
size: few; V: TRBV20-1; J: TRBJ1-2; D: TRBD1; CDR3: CSARGDRGDYGYTF; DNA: TGCAGTGCTAGAGGGGACAGGGGGGACTATGGCTACACCTTC
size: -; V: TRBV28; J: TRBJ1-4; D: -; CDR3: CASSPHVGEKLFF; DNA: TGTGCCAGCAGTCCACACGTGGGTGAAAAACTGTTTTTT
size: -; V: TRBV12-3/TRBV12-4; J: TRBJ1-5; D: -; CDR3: CASSSPGDLGNQPQHF; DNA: TGTGCCAGCAGTTCCCCAGGGGATTTGGGCAATCAGCCCCAGCATTTT
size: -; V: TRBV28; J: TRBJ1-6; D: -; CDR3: CASSLATSSPLHF; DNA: TGTGCCAGCAGTTTAGCGACATCCTCACCCCTCCACTTT
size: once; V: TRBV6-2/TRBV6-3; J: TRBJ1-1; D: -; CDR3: CASNEFGKRHGAEAFF; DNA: TGTGCCAGCAACGAATTCGGAAAACGACATGGAGCTGAAGCTTTCTTT
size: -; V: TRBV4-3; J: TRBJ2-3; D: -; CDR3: CASSQGGWSTDTQYF; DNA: TGCGCCAGCAGCCAAGGGGGCTGGAGCACAGATACGCAGTATTTT
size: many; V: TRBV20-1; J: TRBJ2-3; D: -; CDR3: CSARTPQGFTDTQYF; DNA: TGCAGTGCTAGAACTCCTCAGGGGTTCACAGATACGCAGTATTTT
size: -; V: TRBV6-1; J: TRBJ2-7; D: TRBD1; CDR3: CASSGVTGAFDEQYF; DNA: TGTGCCAGCAGTGGGGTGACAGGGGCCTTCGATGAGCAGTACTTC
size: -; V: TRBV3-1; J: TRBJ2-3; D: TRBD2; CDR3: CASSSRGGGTTDTQYF; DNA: TGTGCCAGCAGCTCTCGGGGCGGGGGAACCACAGATACGCAGTATTTT
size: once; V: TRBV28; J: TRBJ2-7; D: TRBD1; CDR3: CASSLIETGLVETRYF; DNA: TGTGCCAGCAGTTTGATCGAGACAGGGCTAGTAGAGACCCGGTACTTC
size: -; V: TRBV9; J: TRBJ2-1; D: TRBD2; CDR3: CASSVISTSGDEQFF; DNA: TGTGCCAGCAGCGTGATCAGTACTAGCGGGGATGAGCAGTTCTTC
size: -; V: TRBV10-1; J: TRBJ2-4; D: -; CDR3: CASSERAGVNIQYF; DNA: TGCGCCAGCAGTGAGCGGGCAGGGGTAAACATTCAGTACTTC
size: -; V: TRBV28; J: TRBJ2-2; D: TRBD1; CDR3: CASSVRQGATGELFF; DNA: TGTGCCAGCAGTGTGAGGCAGGGGGCAACCGGGGAGCTGTTTTTT
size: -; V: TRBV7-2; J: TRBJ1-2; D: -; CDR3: CASSLMQTSNYGYTF; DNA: TGTGCCAGCAGCTTAATGCAGACTTCTAACTATGGCTACACCTTC
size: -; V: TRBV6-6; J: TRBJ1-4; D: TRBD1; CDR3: CASRWDRGNEKLFF; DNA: TGTGCCAGCCGCTGGGACAGGGGGAACGAAAAACTGTTTTTT
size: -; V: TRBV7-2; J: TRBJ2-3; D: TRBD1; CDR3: CASSLARWDRGRDTQYF; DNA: TGTGCCAGCAGCTTAGCGCGGTGGGACAGGGGGAGAGATACGCAGTATTTT
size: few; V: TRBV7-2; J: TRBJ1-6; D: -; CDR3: CASSLATQLSPLHF; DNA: TGTGCCAGCAGCTTAGCGACACAGCTTTCACCCCTCCACTTT
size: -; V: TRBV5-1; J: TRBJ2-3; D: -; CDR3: CASSFLGRSTDAQYF; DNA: TGCGCCAGCAGCTTTTTGGGACGGAGCACAGATGCGCAGTATTTT
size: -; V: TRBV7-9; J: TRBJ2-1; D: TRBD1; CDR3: CASRSGTGIPSYNEQFF; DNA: TGTGCCAGCAGATCCGGGACAGGGATTCCCTCCTACAATGAGCAGTTCTTC
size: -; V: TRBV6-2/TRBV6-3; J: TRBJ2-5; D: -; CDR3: CASSGPTAGETQYF; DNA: TGTGCCAGCAGCGGGCCTACTGCAGGGGAGACCCAGTACTTC
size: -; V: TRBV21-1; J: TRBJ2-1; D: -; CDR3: CASSKKGRGIGNEQFF; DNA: TGTGCCAGCAGCAAAAAGGGACGGGGAATCGGCAATGAGCAGTTCTTC
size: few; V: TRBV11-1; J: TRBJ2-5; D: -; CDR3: CASSFAQGRETQYF; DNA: TGTGCCAGCAGCTTTGCACAGGGAAGAGAGACCCAGTACTTC
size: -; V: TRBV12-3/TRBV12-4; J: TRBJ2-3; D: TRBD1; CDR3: CASSHQGQGASTDTQYF; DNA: TGTGCCAGCAGTCACCAGGGACAGGGGGCGAGCACAGATACGCAGTATTTT
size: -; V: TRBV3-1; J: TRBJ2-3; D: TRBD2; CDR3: CASSQSGGGDTQYF; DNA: TGTGCCAGCAGCCAGTCCGGGGGAGGGGATACGCAGTATTTT
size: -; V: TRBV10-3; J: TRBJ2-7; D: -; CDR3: CAISDRPNHEQYF; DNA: TGTGCCATCAGTGATAGGCCGAACCACGAGCAGTACTTC
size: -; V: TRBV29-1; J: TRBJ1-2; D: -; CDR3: CSVEEVTVIGYTF; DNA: TGCAGCGTTGAAGAAGTGACAGTTATTGGCTACACCTTC
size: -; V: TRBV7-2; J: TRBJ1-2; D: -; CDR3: CASSPLRRGYTF; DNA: TGTGCCAGCAGCCCCCTAAGACGTGGCTACACCTTC
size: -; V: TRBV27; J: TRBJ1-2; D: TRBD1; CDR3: CASSLRAGGWYGYTF; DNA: TGTGCCAGCAGTTTACGGGCAGGGGGTTGGTATGGCTACACCTTC
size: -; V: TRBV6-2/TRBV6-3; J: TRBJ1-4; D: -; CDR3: CASSQDREATNEKLFF; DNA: TGTGCCAGCAGCCAGGACCGAGAAGCAACTAATGAAAAACTGTTTTTT
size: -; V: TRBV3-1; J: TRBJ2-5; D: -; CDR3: CASSQDGYRGAVETQYF; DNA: TGTGCCAGCAGCCAAGACGGATATCGGGGGGCTGTAGAGACCCAGTACTTC
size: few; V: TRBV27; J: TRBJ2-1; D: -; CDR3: CASSFGVAEQFF; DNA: TGTGCCAGCAGTTTTGGGGTTGCTGAGCAGTTCTTC
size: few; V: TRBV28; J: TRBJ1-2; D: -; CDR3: CASSYRLNYGYTF; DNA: TGTGCCAGCAGTTACAGGCTTAACTATGGCTACACCTTC
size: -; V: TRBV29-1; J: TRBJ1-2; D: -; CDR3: CSVLDRRTNYGYTF; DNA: TGCAGCGTCCTTGACAGGCGGACTAACTATGGCTACACCTTC
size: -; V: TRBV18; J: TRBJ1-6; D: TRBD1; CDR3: CASSPRDSSEGPPLHF; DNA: TGTGCCAGCTCACCGCGGGACAGCTCGGAGGGTCCACCCCTCCACTTT